Shown below are 3 T cell receptor beta chains from a single sample sequenced in a study of blood T cell repertoires in COVID-19. The table came from immunoSEQ multiplex PCR; TCRdb's copy has only in-frame clones and leaves some out. The data contain a few hundred thousand clones, 84% of them singletons. The sample taken for sequencing was PBMCs or T cells enriched from blood (not recorded which). The source is a man in his fifties or sixties who had recovered from COVID-19.

This clone was picked up one time. This sequence joins TRBV14 and TRBJ2-7; 10 bases align to TRBD1. The germline V gene encodes CDR1 SGHDN and CDR2 FVKESK. After removal of 5 bases from V and 5 bases from J, the junction contained 6 bases not matched to a gene. The CDR3 runs to 14 residues. In nucleotides, the CDR3 is TGTGCCAGCAGCTCGACAGGGGGCTGGAACGAGCAGTACTTC. Protein: CASSSTGGWNEQYF.

The chain has TRBV30 and TRBJ1-2, with 7 positions matching TRBD1. The CDR3 runs 12 residues. Germline values: CDR1 GTSNPN, CDR2 SVGIG (reference sequence). The V segment lost 4 bases and the J segment 4 bases; nucleotides outside the gene matches: 3. CDR3 sequence reads: CAWKGGGYGYTF. CDR3 nucleotides: TGTGCCTGGAAAGGGGGCGGCTATGGCTACACCTTC.

The V call is TRBV5-6, the J call TRBJ1-1, with 9 positions matching TRBD1. Germline V gives CDR1 SGHDT, CDR2 YYEEEE. V lost 0 bases and J lost 9; bases outside the gene matches: 3. This CDR3 has 13 residues. CDR3 nucleotides: TGTGCCAGCAGCTTGGACAGGGGGCTGAAAGCTTTCTTT. Amino acid sequence: CASSLDRGLKAFF.